Listed here are 27 T cell receptor beta chains from one sample, sequenced in a study of patients with pleural tuberculosis. One entry per CDR3 protein results from TCRdb running MiXCR on the reads. The sample shows 45,000 to 55,000 distinct CDR3 sequences, 6% to 9.5% of them seen only once. The receptors shown here come from a human donor with pleural tuberculosis.

This clonotype was counted at least ten times. The CDR3: CASSFEREAYEQYF. CDR3 sequence (DNA): TGCGCCAGCAGTTTCGAGCGGGAGGCCTACGAGCAGTACTTC. The V and J genes are TRBV4-1 and TRBJ2-7; TRBD2 agrees at 9 bases. V lost 6 bases, J lost 2 bases, and 5 bases stayed unmatched. CDR1 and CDR2 from the germline V gene are MGHRA and YSYEKL. This CDR3 has 14 amino acids.

This clonotype has ten or more counts. The chain couples TRBV28 to TRBJ1-1; D is undetermined. V lost 3 bases to trimming and J lost 7 bases, with 6 bases between them. The length of the CDR3 is 11 residues. Germline-derived CDR1 and CDR2 are MDHEN and SYDVKM. In nucleotides, the CDR3 is TGTGCCAGCAGTTTGTATCGTGAAGCTTTCTTT. Encoded protein: CASSLYREAFF.

A remark on this clonotype: Since a much larger clone is just one base distant, this may be a read error. The chain links TRBV2 to TRBJ2-7; no reliable D call. Germline CDR1 SNHLY, CDR2 FYNNEI. This CDR3 spans 14 amino acids. The CDR3 nucleotides are TGTGCCAGCGGTGAAGATTTCGACTCCTACGAGCAGTACGTC. Residues: CASGEDFDSYEQYV.

The chain uses TRBV6-1 and TRBJ2-1, with 7 bases matching TRBD2. V lost 6 bases and J lost 2; bases outside the gene matches: 1. Germline V lookup: CDR1 MNHNS, CDR2 SASEGT. CDR3 size: 13 residues. The CDR3 nucleotides are TGTGCCAGCAGAGCGGGAACCTACAATGAGCAGTTCTTC. Its translation is CASRAGTYNEQFF.

This clonotype was seen repeatedly, ten times or more. The CDR3 is CASSPQGSGSIYEQYF. In nucleotides, the CDR3 is TGTGCCAGCAGTCCTCAGGGGAGCGGGAGTATTTACGAGCAGTACTTC. The chain employs TRBV25-1 and TRBJ2-7; 8 nucleotides align to TRBD2. From germline, CDR1 is MGHDK and CDR2 SYGVNS. CDR3 length: 16 amino acids. V shed 5 bases and J 4 bases; nucleotides not matched to a gene: 13.

This clonotype was seen many times. The chain couples TRBV29-1 to TRBJ2-3; 11 bases are a match to TRBD2. The germline gives CDR1 SQVTM, CDR2 ANQGSEA. J was trimmed by 4 bases and V by 4 bases; bases with no gene match: 4. The CDR3 has 14 amino acids. The CDR3 loop is CSVVTSGKPDTQYF. CDR3 DNA sequence: TGCAGCGTTGTGACTAGCGGGAAACCAGATACGCAGTATTTT.

In this sample, this clonotype turned up a few times. The V call is TRBV11-2, the J call TRBJ2-1; 8 bases are shared with TRBD2. This CDR3 contains 18 residues. The V gene end was trimmed by 0 bases and the J gene end by 8 bases; junction bases not matched to a gene: 15. Germline V gene data show CDR1 as SGHAT and CDR2 as FQNNGV. The CDR3, as DNA: TGTGCCAGCAGCTTAGAAGATTTCCTTCGGGAGGGCCGTCATGAGCAGTTCTTC. Translating gives CASSLEDFLREGRHEQFF. The full variable domain, in which reference TRBV11-2 and TRBJ2-1 provide the parts outside the CDR3, is EAGVAQSPRYKIIEKRQSVAFWCNPISGHATLYWYQQILGQGPKLLIQFQNNGVVDDSQLPKDRFSAERLKGVDSTLKIQPAKLEDSAVYLCASSLEDFLREGRHEQFFGPGTRLTVL.

With regard to this clonotype: Possible read error: a much larger clone is one base away. The J gene is TRBJ1-1, the V gene TRBV18; D is perhaps TRBD1 (5 bases). CDR3 size: 15 residues. The germline gives CDR1 KGHSH, CDR2 LQKENI. V lost 2 bases and J 4 bases, leaving 14 bases between the germline ends. CDR3 nucleotides: TGTGCCAGCTCACCAAGGGGCAGGGAGGTCACTGAAGCTTTCTTT. It is translated as CASSPRGREVTEAFF.

This clonotype was counted ten times or more. The V and J genes are TRBV19 and TRBJ2-5, with D perhaps matching TRBD1 or TRBD2 (5 bases each). The CDR3 has 13 amino acids. V was clipped by 4 bases and J by 2 bases, with 8 bases between them. CDR1 and CDR2 from the germline V gene are LNHDA and SQIVND (reference sequence). CDR3 DNA: TGTGCCAGTAGTAGGGGGTCACAAGAGACCCAGTACTTC. This encodes CASSRGSQETQYF. The variable domain in full, completed from reference TRBV19 and TRBJ2-5, reads DGGITQSPKYLFRKEGQNVTLSCEQNLNHDAMYWYRQDPGQGLRLIYYSQIVNDFQKGDIAEGYSVSREKKESFPLTVTSAQKNPTAFYLCASSRGSQETQYFGPGTRLLVL.

In its sample, this clonotype was seen many times. The chain couples TRBV20-1 to TRBJ2-7; D perhaps matches TRBD1 (6 bases). This CDR3 spans 15 amino acids. Trimming removed 3 bases from V and 4 bases from J, with 19 bases in between. In germline, CDR1 is DFQATT, CDR2 SNEGSKA (reference sequence). The CDR3, as DNA: TGCAGTGCTAGTTCCTTCAGCGGACAGAGGTACGAGCAGTACTTC. It translates to CSASSFSGQRYEQYF.

This clonotype was counted a few times. The chain carries TRBV29-1 and TRBJ2-7; the match to TRBD1 covers 7 bases. The CDR3 runs to 13 residues. With 4 bases clipped from V and 4 bases from J, the junction kept 7 bases outside the gene matches. Per the germline V gene, CDR1 is SQVTM and CDR2 is ANQGSEA. The DNA of the CDR3 is TGCAGCGTTGCTGGGACAGACCAATACGAGCAGTACTTC. Its translation: CSVAGTDQYEQYF.

There are many counts of this clonotype. The chain recombines TRBV3-1 with TRBJ1-6; 7 nucleotides agree with TRBD1. The J segment lost 10 bases and the V segment lost 4 bases, leaving 7 bases of the junction unmatched. The CDR3 runs to 14 residues. Per the germline V gene, CDR1 is LGHDT and CDR2 is YNNKEL (reference sequence). The CDR3 sequence is CASSRDSVTSPLHF. In DNA form, the CDR3 reads TGTGCCAGCAGCCGGGACAGCGTAACATCACCCCTCCACTTT.

This clonotype was observed at least ten times. The V call is TRBV10-3, the J call TRBJ1-3, with a possible D match to TRBD1 (5 bases). CDR1 ENHRY and CDR2 SYGVKD come from the germline V gene. The germline V and J ends were trimmed by 1 base and 1 base, with 11 bases remaining between them. The CDR3 has 16 residues. CDR3 bases: TGTGCCATCAGTGAGTTATCGACAGCTTCTGGAAACACCATATATTTT. Its translation is CAISELSTASGNTIYF.

This clonotype was counted at least ten times. The rearrangement links TRBV11-1 to TRBJ1-1; no firm D call. This CDR3 contains 13 residues. Trimming removed 3 bases at V and 2 bases at J, with 7 bases between. Germline assignment: CDR1 SGHAT and CDR2 FQDESV (reference sequence). The CDR3 nucleotides read TGTGCCAGCAGCTTTCAGGTTAACACTGAAGCTTTCTTT. It is translated as CASSFQVNTEAFF.

V is TRBV11-2 and J is TRBJ2-5; TRBD2 matches at 7 bases. Per germline, CDR1 SGHAT and CDR2 FQNNGV. The CDR3 length is 15 residues. The ends lost 4 bases at V and 4 bases at J; junction bases unmatched: 9. The CDR3 region is CASSWGRGVGETQYF. CDR3 nucleotide sequence: TGTGCCAGCAGCTGGGGGAGGGGAGTTGGAGAGACCCAGTACTTC.

This clonotype was recorded at least ten times. This sequence joins TRBV11-2 and TRBJ2-3; D may correspond to TRBD1 or TRBD2 (5 bases each). V lost 1 base to trimming and J lost 5 bases, with 10 bases between them. The germline gives CDR1 SGHAT, CDR2 FQNNGV. The CDR3 runs to 14 residues. DNA of the CDR3: TGTGCCAGCAGCTTAGGGGGGAAGGAAGATACGCAGTATTTT. This encodes CASSLGGKEDTQYF.

This clonotype was seen ten or more times. The rearrangement uses TRBV11-2 and TRBJ1-1; D remains unclear. V lost 8 bases, J lost 0 bases, and 10 bases lay in between. The CDR3 totals 13 residues. CDR1 is SGHAT, CDR2 FQNNGV, per germline. CDR3 protein: CASSSHMNTEAFF. In DNA form, the CDR3 reads TGTGCCAGCTCCTCCCACATGAACACTGAAGCTTTCTTT.

This clonotype was picked up many times. The chain employs TRBV11-2 and TRBJ2-3; 8 bases are shared with TRBD1. The CDR3 is made up of 16 amino acids. The V gene's germline CDR1 is SGHAT and CDR2 FQNNGV. V gave up 0 bases and J gave up 5 bases; unmatched junction bases: 7. Here the CDR3 reads CASSLEVDRAKDTQYF. In DNA form, the CDR3 reads TGTGCCAGCAGCTTAGAGGTGGACAGGGCTAAAGATACGCAGTATTTT.

This clonotype has a count of ten or more. J is TRBJ1-1 and V is TRBV11-2, with D uncertain. CDR3 length: 13 residues. CDR1 and CDR2 (germline): SGHAT, FQNNGV. V shed 7 bases and J shed 2 bases, with 11 bases lying between them. CDR3 coding DNA: TGTGCCAGCAACCTCCGGGGTAACACTGAAGCTTTCTTT. It specifies CASNLRGNTEAFF.

The chain is built from TRBV19 and TRBJ2-1, with D tentatively TRBD2 (6 bases). This CDR3 is built from 12 residues. Germline V gene lookup returns CDR1 LNHDA and CDR2 SQIVND (reference sequence). Between the trimmed V and J ends, which lost 10 bases and 3 bases, there was a span of 10 bases. The CDR3 spells CATRTNYNEQFF. Written as DNA, the CDR3 is TGTGCCACGCGGACTAACTACAATGAGCAGTTCTTC.

This clonotype was recorded many times. The chain combines TRBV11-2 with TRBJ1-2; D gene ambiguous. This CDR3 comprises 13 residues. Trimming left V 7 bases short and J 6 bases short, with 15 bases between. Germline CDR1 SGHAT, CDR2 FQNNGV. CDR3 amino acids: CASTRHSSNGYTF. CDR3 sequence (DNA): TGTGCCAGCACCCGTCACTCGTCAAATGGCTACACCTTC.

This clonotype appeared many times. The V and J genes are TRBV7-9 and TRBJ2-7; D remains ambiguous. The CDR3 is made up of 11 amino acids. CDR1 is SEHNR and CDR2 is FQNEAQ in the germline V gene (reference sequence). Deletions cut 1 base from V and 5 bases from J, with 3 bases between. CDR3 protein: CASSLEDEQYF. The CDR3 nucleotides are TGTGCCAGCAGCTTAGAAGACGAGCAGTACTTC. Based on the CDR3 plus reference TRBV7-9 and TRBJ2-7, the full variable domain is DTGVSQNPRHKITKRGQNVTFRCDPISEHNRLYWYRQTLGQGPEFLTYFQNEAQLEKSRLLSDRFSAERPKGSFSTLEIQRTEQGDSAMYLCASSLEDEQYFGPGTRLTVT.

This clonotype was seen at least ten times. The chain has TRBV7-6 and TRBJ1-5; no clear D gene. This CDR3 has 13 amino acids. Germline loops: CDR1 SGHVS, CDR2 FNYEAQ. V shed 2 bases and J shed 0 bases, with 2 bases lying between them. This CDR3 is CASSLSSNQPQHF. The CDR3 DNA sequence: TGTGCCAGCAGCTTAAGTAGCAATCAGCCCCAGCATTTT.

There are many counts of this clonotype. This chain links TRBV24-1 with TRBJ2-3, with 7 bases identical to TRBD2. The CDR3 runs to 14 residues. Germline assignment: CDR1 KGHDR and CDR2 SFDVKD. The V and J ends lost 1 base and 9 bases, in that order; junction bases with no gene match: 6. CDR3 amino acids: CATSDFLAAETQYF. CDR3 sequence (DNA): TGTGCCACCAGTGATTTTCTAGCGGCCGAGACGCAGTATTTT.

The chain links TRBV12-5 to TRBJ1-1; 7 bases are a match to TRBD1. CDR1 and CDR2 from the germline V gene are LGHNT and FRNRAP. The V gene end was trimmed by 3 bases and the J gene end by 1 base; junction bases not matched to a gene: 5. CDR3 length equals 15 residues. Written as DNA, the CDR3 is TGTGCTAGTGGTTTCGGGGGGGACAGGAACACTGAAGCTTTCTTT. This encodes CASGFGGDRNTEAFF. Drawing the rest from reference TRBV12-5 and TRBJ1-1, the complete variable domain is DARVTQTPRHKVTEMGQEVTMRCQPILGHNTVFWYRQTMMQGLELLAYFRNRAPLDDSGMPKDRFSAEMPDATLATLKIQPSEPRDSAVYFCASGFGGDRNTEAFFGQGTRLTVV.

This chain connects TRBV11-2 to TRBJ2-1; 8 bases fit TRBD2. This CDR3 is built from 15 residues. Germline V gene data show CDR1 as SGHAT and CDR2 as FQNNGV. With 0 bases clipped from V and 7 bases from J, the junction kept 5 bases outside the gene matches. The CDR3 nucleotides read TGTGCCAGCAGCTTAGAAGATGTAGCGGGAAATGAGCAGTTCTTC. Amino acids: CASSLEDVAGNEQFF.

This clonotype was seen ten or more times. V usage is TRBV11-1 and J usage is TRBJ2-2; tentatively, D is TRBD1 (6 bases). Trimming cost V 5 bases and J 6 bases, with 13 bases left between them. This CDR3 spans 14 amino acids. CDR1 and CDR2 from the germline V gene are SGHAT and FQDESV (reference sequence). Here the CDR3 reads CASSPLQGSGELFF. In nucleotides, the CDR3 is TGTGCCAGCAGCCCATTACAGGGTTCCGGGGAGCTGTTTTTT.